This entry lists 5 T cell receptor beta chains sequenced from one sample in a study of blood T cell repertoires in COVID-19. The method was immunoSEQ multiplex PCR; TCRdb's version includes in-frame clones alone and lacks a portion of them. The sample has 200,000 to 300,000 clones, roughly 80% seen once; the top ten hold roughly 3.4%. The sequenced sample was peripheral blood. The receptors shown here come from a woman in her late teens or twenties with acute or convalescent COVID-19.

The chain carries TRBV7-8 and TRBJ1-2; D gene unclear. The CDR3 contains 11 residues. In germline, CDR1 is SGHVS, CDR2 FQNEAQ. Trimming left V 5 bases short and J 9 bases short, with 10 bases between. CDR3 nucleotide sequence: TGTGCCAGCAGCCCAGTAAATAGCTACACCTTC. Translated: CASSPVNSYTF.

The rearrangement uses TRBV29-1 and TRBJ1-4; TRBD1 aligns across 8 bases. CDR1 and CDR2 (germline): SQVTM, ANQGSEA. The trim removed 6 bases at V and 4 bases at J, leaving 7 bases unmatched. The CDR3 length is 14 residues. CDR3 sequence reads: CSVSQGARNEKLFF. The CDR3 DNA reads as TGCAGCGTGTCGCAGGGGGCGCGTAATGAAAAACTGTTTTTT.

The V and J genes are TRBV27 and TRBJ2-7; 7 positions match TRBD1. The CDR3 is 14 amino acids. Trimming cost V 5 bases and J 3 bases; bases outside gene matches: 7. Germline V lookup: CDR1 MNHEY, CDR2 SMNVEV (reference sequence). The DNA of the CDR3 is TGTGCCAGCAGTACGTGGACAGGAGGCTACGAGCAGTACTTC. Translation gives CASSTWTGGYEQYF.

The chain links TRBV6-2 or TRBV6-3 to TRBJ2-1; 7 nucleotides line up with TRBD2. Germline V CDR1 and CDR2: MNHEY, SVGEGT. The CDR3 consists of 14 residues. V lost 6 bases, J lost 5 bases, and 7 bases stayed unmatched. The DNA of the CDR3 is TGTGCCAGCAGCCGACTAGCTTCCCACAATGAGCAGTTCTTC. Translated: CASSRLASHNEQFF.

This clone turned up a few times. The chain employs TRBV19 and TRBJ1-1; no definite D call. V was clipped by 3 bases and J by 7 bases, with 15 bases between them. Germline CDR1 and CDR2: LNHDA and SQIVND (reference sequence). This CDR3 contains 14 residues. CDR3 region: CASSIGDRGREAFF. As DNA, the CDR3 is TGTGCCAGTAGTATCGGGGATCGAGGCCGTGAAGCTTTCTTT.